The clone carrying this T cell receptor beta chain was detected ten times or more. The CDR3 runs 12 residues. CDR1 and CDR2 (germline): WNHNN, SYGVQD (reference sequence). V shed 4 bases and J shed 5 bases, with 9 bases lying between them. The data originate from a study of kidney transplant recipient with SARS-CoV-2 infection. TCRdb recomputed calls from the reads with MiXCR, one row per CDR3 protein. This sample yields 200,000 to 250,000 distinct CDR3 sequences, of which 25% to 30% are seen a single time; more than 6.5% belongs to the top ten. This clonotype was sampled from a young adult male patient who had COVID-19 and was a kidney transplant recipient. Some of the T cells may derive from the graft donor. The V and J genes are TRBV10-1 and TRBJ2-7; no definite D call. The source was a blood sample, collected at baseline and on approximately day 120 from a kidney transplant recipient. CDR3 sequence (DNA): TGCGCCAGCAGTGCGGGCCCCCACGAGCAGTACTTC. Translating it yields CASSAGPHEQYF.